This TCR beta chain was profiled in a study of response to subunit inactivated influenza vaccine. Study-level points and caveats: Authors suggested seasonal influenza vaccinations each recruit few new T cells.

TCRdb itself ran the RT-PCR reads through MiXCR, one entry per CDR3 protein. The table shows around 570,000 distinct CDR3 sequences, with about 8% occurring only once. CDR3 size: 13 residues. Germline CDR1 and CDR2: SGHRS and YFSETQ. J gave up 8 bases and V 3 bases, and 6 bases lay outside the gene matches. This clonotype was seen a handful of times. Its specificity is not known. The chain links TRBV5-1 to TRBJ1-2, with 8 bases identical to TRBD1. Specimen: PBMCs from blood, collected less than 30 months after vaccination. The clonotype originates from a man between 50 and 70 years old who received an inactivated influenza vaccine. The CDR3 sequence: CASSSAGGQGYTF. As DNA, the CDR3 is TGCGCCAGCAGCTCAGCAGGGGGCCAAGGCTACACCTTC.